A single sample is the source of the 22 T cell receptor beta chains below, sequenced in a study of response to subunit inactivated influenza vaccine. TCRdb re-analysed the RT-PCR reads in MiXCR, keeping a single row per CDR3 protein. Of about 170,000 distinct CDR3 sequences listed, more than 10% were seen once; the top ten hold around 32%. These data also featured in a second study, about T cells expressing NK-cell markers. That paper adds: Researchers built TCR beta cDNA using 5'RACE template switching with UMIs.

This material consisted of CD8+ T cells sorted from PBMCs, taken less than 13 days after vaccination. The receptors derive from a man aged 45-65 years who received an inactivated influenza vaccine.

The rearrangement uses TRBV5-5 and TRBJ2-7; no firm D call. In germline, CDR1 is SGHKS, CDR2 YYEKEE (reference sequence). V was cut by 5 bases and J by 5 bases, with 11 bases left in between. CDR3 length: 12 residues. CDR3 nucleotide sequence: TGTGCCAGCAGTTTTATTGCGAACGAGCAGTACTTC. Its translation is CASSFIANEQYF. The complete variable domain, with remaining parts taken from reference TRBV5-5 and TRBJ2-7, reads DAGVTQSPTHLIKTRGQQVTLRCSPISGHKSVSWYQQVLGQGPQFIFQYYEKEERGRGNFPDRFSARQFPNYSSELNVNALLLGDSALYLCASSFIANEQYFGPGTRLTVT.

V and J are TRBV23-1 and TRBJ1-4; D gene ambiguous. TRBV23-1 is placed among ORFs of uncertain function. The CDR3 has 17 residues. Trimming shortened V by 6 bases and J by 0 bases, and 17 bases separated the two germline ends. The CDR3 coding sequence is TGCGCCAGCAGCCTCGTCGTGGAAACTGCAACTAATGAAAAACTGTTTTTT. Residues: CASSLVVETATNEKLFF.

CDR3 protein: CATSRDRIPTEAFF. CDR3 in DNA: TGTGCCACCAGCAGAGATCGGATCCCTACTGAAGCTTTCTTT. This chain connects TRBV15 to TRBJ1-1; D call uncertain. The CDR3 is made up of 14 amino acids. The V and J ends lost 0 bases and 5 bases respectively, with 10 bases between them. Germline CDR1 is LNHNV and CDR2 is YYDKDF (reference sequence). The complete variable domain, with remaining parts taken from reference TRBV15 and TRBJ1-1, reads DAMVIQNPRYQVTQFGKPVTLSCSQTLNHNVMYWYQQKSSQAPKLLFHYYDKDFNNEADTPDNFQSRRPNTSFCFLDIRSPGLGDTAMYLCATSRDRIPTEAFFGQGTRLTVV.

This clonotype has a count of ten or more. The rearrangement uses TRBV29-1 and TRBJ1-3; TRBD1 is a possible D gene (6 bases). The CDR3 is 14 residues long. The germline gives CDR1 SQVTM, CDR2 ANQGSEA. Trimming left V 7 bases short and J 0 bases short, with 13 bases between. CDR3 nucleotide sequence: TGCAGCGCCTGGGGGGGCAACTCTGGAAACACCATATATTTT. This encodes CSAWGGNSGNTIYF.

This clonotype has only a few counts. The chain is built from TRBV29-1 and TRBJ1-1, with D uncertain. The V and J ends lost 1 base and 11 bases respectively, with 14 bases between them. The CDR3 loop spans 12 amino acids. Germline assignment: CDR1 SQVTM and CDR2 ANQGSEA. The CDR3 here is CSVEAPPGRAFF. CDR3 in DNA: TGCAGCGTTGAAGCCCCCCCGGGGAGGGCTTTCTTT.

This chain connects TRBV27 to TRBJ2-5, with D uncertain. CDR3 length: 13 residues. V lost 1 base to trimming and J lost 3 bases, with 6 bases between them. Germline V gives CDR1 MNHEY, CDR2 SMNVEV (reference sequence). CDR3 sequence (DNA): TGTGCCAGCAGTTTATTGCCCGAAGAGACCCAGTACTTC. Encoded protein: CASSLLPEETQYF.

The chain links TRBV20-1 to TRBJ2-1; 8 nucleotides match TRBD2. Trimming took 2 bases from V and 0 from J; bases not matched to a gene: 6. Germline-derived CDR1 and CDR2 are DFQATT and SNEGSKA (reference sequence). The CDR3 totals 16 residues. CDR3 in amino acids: CSARPLAVNSYNEQFF. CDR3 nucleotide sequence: TGCAGTGCTAGACCACTAGCGGTCAACTCCTACAATGAGCAGTTCTTC.

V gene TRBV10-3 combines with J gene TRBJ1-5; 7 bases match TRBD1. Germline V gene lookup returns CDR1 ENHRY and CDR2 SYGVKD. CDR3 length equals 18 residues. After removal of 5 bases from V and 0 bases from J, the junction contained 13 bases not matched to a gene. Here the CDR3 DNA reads TGTGCCATCAGTAAAGACAGGGCCACTATCTATAGCAATCAGCCCCAGCATTTT. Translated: CAISKDRATIYSNQPQHF.

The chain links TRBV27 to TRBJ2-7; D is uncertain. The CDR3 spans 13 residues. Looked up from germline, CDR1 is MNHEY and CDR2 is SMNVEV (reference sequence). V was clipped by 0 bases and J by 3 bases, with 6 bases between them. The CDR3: CASSLSQDYEQYF. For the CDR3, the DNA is TGTGCCAGCAGTTTATCGCAGGACTACGAGCAGTACTTC.

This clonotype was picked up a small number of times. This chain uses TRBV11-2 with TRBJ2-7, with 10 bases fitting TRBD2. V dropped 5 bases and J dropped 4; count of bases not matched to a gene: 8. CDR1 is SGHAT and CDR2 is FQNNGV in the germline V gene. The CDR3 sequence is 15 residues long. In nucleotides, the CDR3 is TGTGCCAGCAGCCGGAGCGGGGGGGCCTTTTACGAGCAGTACTTC. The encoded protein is CASSRSGGAFYEQYF.

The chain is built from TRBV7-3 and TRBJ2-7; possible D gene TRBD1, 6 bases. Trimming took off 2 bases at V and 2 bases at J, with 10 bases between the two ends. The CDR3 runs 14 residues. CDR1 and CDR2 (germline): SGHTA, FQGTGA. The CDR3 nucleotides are TGTGCCAGCAGCTTATTTAACAGGGCCTACGAGCAGTACTTC. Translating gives CASSLFNRAYEQYF.

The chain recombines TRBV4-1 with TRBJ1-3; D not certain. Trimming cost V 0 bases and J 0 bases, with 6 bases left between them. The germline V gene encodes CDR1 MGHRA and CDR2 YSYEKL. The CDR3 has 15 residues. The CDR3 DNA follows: TGCGCCAGCAGCCAAGATCGAAACTCTGGAAACACCATATATTTT. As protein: CASSQDRNSGNTIYF.

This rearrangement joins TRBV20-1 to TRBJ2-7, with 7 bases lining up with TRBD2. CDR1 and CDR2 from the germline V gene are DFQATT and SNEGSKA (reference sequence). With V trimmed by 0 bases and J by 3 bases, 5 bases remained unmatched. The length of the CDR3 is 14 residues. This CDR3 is CSARDLADYYEQYF. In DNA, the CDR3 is TGCAGTGCTAGAGATCTAGCGGACTACTACGAGCAGTACTTC.

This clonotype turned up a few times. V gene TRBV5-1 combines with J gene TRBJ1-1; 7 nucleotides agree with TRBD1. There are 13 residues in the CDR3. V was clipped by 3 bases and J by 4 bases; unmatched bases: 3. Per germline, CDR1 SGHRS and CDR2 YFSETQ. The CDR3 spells CASSWAGGTEAFF. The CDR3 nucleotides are TGCGCCAGCAGCTGGGCAGGGGGCACTGAAGCTTTCTTT.

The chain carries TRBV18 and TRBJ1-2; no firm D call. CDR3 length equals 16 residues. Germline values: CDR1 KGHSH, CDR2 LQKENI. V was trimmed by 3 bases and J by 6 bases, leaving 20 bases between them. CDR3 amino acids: CASSPNIPGPTDGYTF. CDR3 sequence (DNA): TGTGCCAGCTCACCGAATATTCCAGGACCGACTGATGGCTACACCTTC.

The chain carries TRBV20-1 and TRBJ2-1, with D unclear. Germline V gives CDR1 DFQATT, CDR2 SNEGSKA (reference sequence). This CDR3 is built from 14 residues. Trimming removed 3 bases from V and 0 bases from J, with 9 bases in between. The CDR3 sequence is CSARAPGSYNEQFF. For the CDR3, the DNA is TGCAGTGCTAGGGCCCCGGGCTCCTACAATGAGCAGTTCTTC.

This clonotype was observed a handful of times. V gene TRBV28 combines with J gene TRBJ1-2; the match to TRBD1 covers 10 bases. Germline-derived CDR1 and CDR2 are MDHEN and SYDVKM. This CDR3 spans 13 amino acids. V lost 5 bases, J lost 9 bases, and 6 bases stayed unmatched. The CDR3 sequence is CASSRDRGQSYTF. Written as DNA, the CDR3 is TGTGCCAGCAGTCGAGACAGGGGGCAGAGCTACACCTTC.

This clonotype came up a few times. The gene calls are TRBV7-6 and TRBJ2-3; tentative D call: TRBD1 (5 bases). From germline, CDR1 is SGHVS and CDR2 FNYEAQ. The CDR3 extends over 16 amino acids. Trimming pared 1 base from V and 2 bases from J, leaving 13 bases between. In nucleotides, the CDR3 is TGTGCCAGCAGCTTAGTAAGGGATGGACACACAGATACGCAGTATTTT. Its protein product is CASSLVRDGHTDTQYF.

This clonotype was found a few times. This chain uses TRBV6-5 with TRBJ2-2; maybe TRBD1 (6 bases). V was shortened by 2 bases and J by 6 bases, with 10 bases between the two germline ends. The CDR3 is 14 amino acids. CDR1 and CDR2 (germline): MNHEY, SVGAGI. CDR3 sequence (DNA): TGTGCCAGCAGTTACACACAGGGATCCGGGGAGCTGTTTTTT. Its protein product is CASSYTQGSGELFF.

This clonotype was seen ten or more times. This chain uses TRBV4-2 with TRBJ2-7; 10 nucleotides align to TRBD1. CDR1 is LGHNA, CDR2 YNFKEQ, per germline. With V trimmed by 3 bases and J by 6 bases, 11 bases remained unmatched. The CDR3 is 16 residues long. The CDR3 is CASSHSEGTGAGEQYF. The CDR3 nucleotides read TGTGCCAGCAGCCATAGCGAGGGGACAGGGGCGGGCGAGCAGTACTTC.

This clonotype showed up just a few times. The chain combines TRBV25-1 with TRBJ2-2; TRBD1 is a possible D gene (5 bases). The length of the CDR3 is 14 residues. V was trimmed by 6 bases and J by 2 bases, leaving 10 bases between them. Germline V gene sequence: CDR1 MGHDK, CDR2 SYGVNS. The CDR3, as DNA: TGTGCCAGCAGCGCGACAGTTAACACCGGGGAGCTGTTTTTT. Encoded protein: CASSATVNTGELFF.

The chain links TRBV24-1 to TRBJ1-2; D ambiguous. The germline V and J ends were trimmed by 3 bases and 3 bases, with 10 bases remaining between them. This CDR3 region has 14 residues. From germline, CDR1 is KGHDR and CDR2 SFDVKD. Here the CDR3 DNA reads TGTGCCACCAGTGATCCCGACGGCGACTATGGCTACACCTTC. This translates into CATSDPDGDYGYTF.